At least ten counts were recorded for the clone carrying this TCR beta chain. Its antigen is not known. Trimming took 1 base from V and 8 from J, leaving 6 bases between them. Germline values: CDR1 SGHTA, CDR2 FQGNSA. This CDR3 spans 12 amino acids. TCRdb called the 5' RACE reads again in MiXCR, with one record for every CDR3 protein. The table has about 30,000 distinct CDR3 sequences, 4.4% seen once. These data are taken from a study of T cells after yellow fever vaccination. Findings and limits, study-wide: Relatively few clonotypes were ones that appeared in both CD4 and CD8 compartments.

The receptor was derived from a man aged 25-45 years who received the YFV17D yellow fever vaccine. The chain combines TRBV7-2 with TRBJ2-1; D ambiguous. Sequencing used CD8+ T cells sorted from PBMCs, obtained 5 days after the yellow fever booster vaccination. The CDR3 bases are TGTGCCAGCAGCTTAGGTAGTTATGAGCAGTTCTTC. It translates to CASSLGSYEQFF. The full variable domain, rest sourced from reference TRBV7-2 and TRBJ2-1, is GAGVSQSPSNKVTEKGKDVELRCDPISGHTALYWYRQSLGQGLEFLIYFQGNSAPDKSGLPSDRFSAERTGGSVSTLTIQRTQQEDSAVYLCASSLGSYEQFFGPGTRLTVL.